This record concerns one T cell receptor beta chain sequence. Its antigen is not identified. Trimming cost V 3 bases and J 2 bases, with 19 bases left between them. Germline V gives CDR1 KGHSH, CDR2 LQKENI. This CDR3 is built from 17 residues. This sample is drawn from a study of STAT5B mutations in CD4+ large granular lymphocyte leukemia. Whole-study results and caveats: Top patient clones used TRBV06 genes more often: 8/27 versus 2/35 in controls.

TCRdb's table, derived via immunoSEQ multiplex PCR, lists solely in-frame clones and lacks some. The repertoire has about 40,000 clones, 65% to 85% of them found once; the top ten carry approximately 0.32%. The chain uses TRBV18 and TRBJ1-2; TRBD1 might be the D (5 bases). The sequenced material came from CD4+ T cells from blood buffy coats. The clonotype comes from a human donor in good health. This CDR3 is CASSPRQGALTNYGYTF. The CDR3 DNA reads as TGTGCCAGCTCACCCCGACAAGGGGCACTTACAAACTATGGCTACACCTTC. The whole variable domain, remainder taken from reference TRBV18 and TRBJ1-2, is NAGVMQNPRHLVRRRGQEARLRCSPMKGHSHVYWYRQLPEEGLKFMVYLQKENIIDESGMPKERFSAEFPKEGPSILRIQQVVRGDSAAYFCASSPRQGALTNYGYTFGSGTRLTVV.